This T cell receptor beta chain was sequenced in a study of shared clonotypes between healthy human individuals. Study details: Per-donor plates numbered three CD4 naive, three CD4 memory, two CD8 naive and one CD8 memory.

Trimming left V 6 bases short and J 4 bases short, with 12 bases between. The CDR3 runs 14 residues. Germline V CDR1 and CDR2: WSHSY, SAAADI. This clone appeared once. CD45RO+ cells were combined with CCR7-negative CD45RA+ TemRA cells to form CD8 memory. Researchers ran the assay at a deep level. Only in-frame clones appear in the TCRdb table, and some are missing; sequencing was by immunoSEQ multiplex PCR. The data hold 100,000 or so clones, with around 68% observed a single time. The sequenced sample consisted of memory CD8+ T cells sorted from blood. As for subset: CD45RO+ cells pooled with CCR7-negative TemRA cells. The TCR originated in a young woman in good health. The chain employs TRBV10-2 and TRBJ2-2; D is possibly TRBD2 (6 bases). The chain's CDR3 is CASRGTWGTGELFF. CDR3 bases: TGCGCCAGCAGGGGGACTTGGGGCACCGGGGAGCTGTTTTTT.